Following are 8 T cell receptor beta chains from one sample sequenced in a study of blood T cell repertoires in COVID-19. Some clones are missing from TCRdb's copy, which holds only in-frame ones; the method was immunoSEQ multiplex PCR. The sample records approximately 270,000 clones, 80% to 90% being singletons. The sample consisted of peripheral blood. These receptors originate from a woman in her seventies with acute or convalescent COVID-19.

V is TRBV2 and J is TRBJ2-5, with D possibly TRBD1 on 5 matching bases. The CDR3 has 14 amino acids. V was shortened by 5 bases and J by 7 bases, with 17 bases between the two germline ends. The germline gives CDR1 SNHLY, CDR2 FYNNEI. CDR3 sequence: CASSPQPAQGTQYF. The CDR3 nucleotides are TGTGCCAGCAGTCCTCAGCCGGCCCAGGGGACCCAGTACTTC.

V gene TRBV7-2 combines with J gene TRBJ2-3; D remains ambiguous. From germline, CDR1 is SGHTA and CDR2 FQGNSA. V dropped 5 bases and J dropped 1 base, with 13 bases sitting between them. There are 15 residues in the CDR3. The CDR3 region has the DNA TGTGCCAGCAGCCCGGTCCTCATTCGCACAGATACGCAGTATTTT. Protein product: CASSPVLIRTDTQYF.

The chain is built from TRBV6-5 and TRBJ2-7; TRBD2 matches 12 bases. Losses at the gene ends were 10 bases for V and 7 bases for J; bases not matched to a gene: 11. The germline V gene has CDR1 MNHEY and CDR2 SVGAGI. The length of the CDR3 is 14 residues. In DNA, the CDR3 is TGTGCCATAGCTAGCGGGGGGGCCTTTGGAGAGCAGTACTTC. This encodes CAIASGGAFGEQYF.

The chain employs TRBV11-2 and TRBJ2-1; 14 nucleotides match TRBD2. Germline V lookup: CDR1 SGHAT, CDR2 FQNNGV. This CDR3 has 16 amino acids. The V gene end was trimmed by 4 bases and the J gene end by 6 bases; junction bases not matched to a gene: 5. The CDR3 DNA reads as TGTGCCAGCAGCTCCACGACTAGCGGGGGGGCCAATGAGCAGTTCTTC. Translated: CASSSTTSGGANEQFF. The full variable domain, its missing parts supplied by reference TRBV11-2 and TRBJ2-1, is EAGVAQSPRYKIIEKRQSVAFWCNPISGHATLYWYQQILGQGPKLLIQFQNNGVVDDSQLPKDRFSAERLKGVDSTLKIQPAKLEDSAVYLCASSSTTSGGANEQFFGPGTRLTVL.

This chain joins TRBV19 and TRBJ2-4, with D perhaps matching TRBD2 (6 bases). The germline CDR1 and CDR2 sequences are LNHDA and SQIVND (reference sequence). CDR3 size: 14 residues. V was trimmed by 3 bases and J by 3 bases, leaving 9 bases between them. CDR3 bases: TGTGCCAGTAGTATTTGGGGAGGCAAAAACATTCAGTACTTC. Translation: CASSIWGGKNIQYF.

The chain links TRBV5-1 to TRBJ2-7, with 9 nucleotides matching TRBD2. V was pared by 8 bases and J by 5 bases, with 11 bases of the junction left unmatched. This CDR3 comprises 14 residues. Per the germline V gene, CDR1 is SGHRS and CDR2 is YFSETQ. The CDR3 sequence: CASSWTSEKDEQYF. The CDR3 nucleotides read TGCGCCAGTAGTTGGACTAGCGAGAAAGACGAGCAGTACTTC.

This clone was counted between two and nine times. The chain couples TRBV7-9 to TRBJ1-2, with 9 bases fitting TRBD1. CDR3 size: 15 residues. The junction had 8 bases not matched to a gene; V was cut back by 1 base and J by 8 bases. Germline V gene data show CDR1 as SEHNR and CDR2 as FQNEAQ (reference sequence). The CDR3 coding sequence is TGTGCCAGCAGCTTAGGGGAACTAACAGGGGGCGGCTACACCTTC. As protein: CASSLGELTGGGYTF.

Only a few counts were recorded for this clone. The rearrangement uses TRBV3-1 (or the pseudogene TRBV3-2) and TRBJ1-4; no clear D. The CDR3 runs to 16 residues. Trimming took off 4 bases at V and 0 bases at J, with 12 bases between the two ends. Germline V gene data show CDR1 as LGHDT and CDR2 as YNNKEL (reference sequence). CDR3 DNA: TGTGCCAGCAGCCCGCGACTGGGTGCAACTAATGAAAAACTGTTTTTT. Amino acids: CASSPRLGATNEKLFF.